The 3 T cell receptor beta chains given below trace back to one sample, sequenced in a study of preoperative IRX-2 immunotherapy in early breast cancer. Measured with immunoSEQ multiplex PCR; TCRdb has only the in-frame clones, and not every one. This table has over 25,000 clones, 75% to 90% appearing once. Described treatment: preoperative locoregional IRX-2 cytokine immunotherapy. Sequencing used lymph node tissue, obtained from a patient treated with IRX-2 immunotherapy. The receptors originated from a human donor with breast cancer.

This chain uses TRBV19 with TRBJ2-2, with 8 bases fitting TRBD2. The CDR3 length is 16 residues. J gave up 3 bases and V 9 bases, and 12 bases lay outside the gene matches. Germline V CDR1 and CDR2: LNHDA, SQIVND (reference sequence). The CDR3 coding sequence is TGTGCCAGCACCCGGGGGGGCCTGTTTGACACCGGGGAGCTGTTTTTT. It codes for CASTRGGLFDTGELFF.

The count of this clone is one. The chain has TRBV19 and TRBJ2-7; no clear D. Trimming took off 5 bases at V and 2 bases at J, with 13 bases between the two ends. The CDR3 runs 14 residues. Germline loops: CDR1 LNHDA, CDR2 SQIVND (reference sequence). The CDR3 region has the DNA TGTGCCAGTAGTTCTCCAGGCCTAACCTACGAGCAGTACTTC. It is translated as CASSSPGLTYEQYF.

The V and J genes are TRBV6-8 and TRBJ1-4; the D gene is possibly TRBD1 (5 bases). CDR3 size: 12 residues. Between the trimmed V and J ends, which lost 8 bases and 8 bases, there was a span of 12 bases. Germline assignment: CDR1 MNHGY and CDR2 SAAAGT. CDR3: CASQGTGEKLFF. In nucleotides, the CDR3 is TGTGCCAGCCAAGGGACGGGGGAAAAACTGTTTTTT.